The 5 T cell receptor beta chains below come from one sample, sequenced in a study of Graves' ophthalmopathy and Graves' hyperthyroidism. CDR3 regions of TCR beta were amplified from RNA transcripts. Amplification began with first-round RT-PCR using HTBI primers, then second-round multiplex PCR was performed. TCRdb itself ran the multiplex PCR reads through MiXCR, one entry per CDR3 protein. The sample yields a few hundred thousand distinct CDR3 sequences, roughly 16% seen once. The sequencing sample was made of peripheral blood. The source of these receptors is an adult man with Graves' ophthalmopathy.

In this sample, this clonotype turned up many times. The chain employs TRBV9 and TRBJ2-5; tentatively, D is TRBD1 (6 bases). In germline, CDR1 is SGDLS, CDR2 YYNGEE. Trimming removed 3 bases from V and 2 bases from J, with 14 bases in between. The CDR3 covers 15 residues. Here the CDR3 reads CASSETGWGQETQYF. CDR3 coding DNA: TGTGCCAGCAGCGAGACAGGATGGGGTCAAGAGACCCAGTACTTC.

This clonotype has ten or more counts. The V gene is TRBV14, the J gene TRBJ2-5; weak D call: TRBD2 (6 bases). CDR1 SGHDN and CDR2 FVKESK come from the germline V gene. Deletions cut 1 base from V and 4 bases from J, with 25 bases between. This CDR3 comprises 19 residues. The CDR3: CASSQGFSGREVSRETQYF. The CDR3 DNA reads as TGTGCCAGCAGCCAAGGTTTTTCGGGCAGGGAGGTGTCACGAGAGACCCAGTACTTC.

The chain links TRBV10-3 to TRBJ2-7; 8 nucleotides agree with TRBD1. V gave up 9 bases and J gave up 2 bases; unmatched junction bases: 6. The germline V gene has CDR1 ENHRY and CDR2 SYGVKD. The CDR3 is 13 amino acids. The CDR3 here is CAMGGQATYEQYF. CDR3 sequence (DNA): TGTGCCATGGGGGGACAGGCTACCTACGAGCAGTACTTC.

This clonotype was counted many times. V usage is TRBV12-3 or TRBV12-4 and J usage is TRBJ1-3; no reliable D call. The CDR3 has 18 residues. Deletions cut 1 base from V and 0 bases from J, with 16 bases between. The CDR3 protein is CASSLVFGKFLSGNTIYF. CDR3 nucleotides: TGTGCCAGCAGTTTAGTGTTCGGGAAATTTCTCTCTGGAAACACCATATATTTT.

The gene calls are TRBV19 and TRBJ1-1, with TRBD1 identical over 7 bases. V gave up 4 bases and J gave up 11 bases; unmatched junction bases: 13. Germline V CDR1 and CDR2: LNHDA, SQIVND (reference sequence). The length of the CDR3 is 14 residues. CDR3 sequence: CASSTIGTAPGAFF. The CDR3 DNA follows: TGTGCCAGTAGTACCATAGGGACAGCCCCAGGGGCTTTCTTT.